The clone carrying this T cell receptor (beta chain) was detected ten times or more. One junction end disagrees with the germline gene, perhaps due to a read error. Treatment defined: PENTA 11 planned treatment interruption arm or continuous ART arm. These data come from a study of HIV-infected children after antiretroviral therapy interruption. RNA-based 3' RACE libraries used unique molecular identifiers. From the 3' RACE reads, TCRdb called clonotypes with MiXCR, one entry per CDR3 protein. Of 15,000 to 16,000 distinct CDR3 sequences listed, more than 3% were seen once; the top ten hold about 5.4%. Looked up from germline, CDR1 is LNHDA and CDR2 is SQIVND (reference sequence). The CDR3 is 14 amino acids.

The chain combines TRBV19 with TRBJ2-3; no firm D call. The source is a child aged 2 to 17 with HIV. The input for sequencing was CD45RA+ CD4+ T cells from PBMCs, taken from a donor given antiretroviral therapy, either interrupted or continuous. The subset denotes: naive CD4+ CD45RA+ CD45RO- T cells. CDR3 residues: CASSITVSAETLYF. The CDR3 nucleotides are TGTGCCAGCAGTATCACCGTTAGTGCAGAAACGCTGTATTTT. The whole variable domain, remainder taken from reference TRBV19 and TRBJ2-3, is DGGITQSPKYLFRKEGQNVTLSCEQNLNHDAMYWYRQDPGQGLRLIYYSQIVNDFQKGDIAEGYSVSREKKESFPLTVTSAQKNPTAFYLCASSITVSAETLYFGPGTRLTVL.